The source of this T cell receptor beta chain is a study of blood T cell repertoires in COVID-19. The overall study: Sites across the United States, Italy and Spain contributed samples from acute and convalescent COVID-19.

Germline V lookup: CDR1 KGHDR, CDR2 SFDVKD. Trimming took 7 bases from V and 1 from J; bases not matched to a gene: 3. This CDR3 has 15 amino acids. In the original workflow: Amplification with reference gene primers provided the estimates of nucleated cell counts. The repertoire was sequenced with immunoSEQ multiplex PCR; TCRdb's copy has only in-frame clones and lacks some. That table supplies the V and J calls and clone size; D and trimming were determined from the DNA. Altogether about 100,000 clones are present, around 83% being singletons, with the ten largest covering 2.1%. This receptor was identified in a human donor in a cohort sampled during active COVID-19. The chain recombines TRBV24-1 with TRBJ2-3; 11 bases line up with TRBD2. Sequencing was done on a sample of peripheral blood. The CDR3: CATRLAGVRTDTQYF. CDR3 bases: TGTGCCACCAGACTAGCGGGAGTCCGCACAGATACGCAGTATTTT.